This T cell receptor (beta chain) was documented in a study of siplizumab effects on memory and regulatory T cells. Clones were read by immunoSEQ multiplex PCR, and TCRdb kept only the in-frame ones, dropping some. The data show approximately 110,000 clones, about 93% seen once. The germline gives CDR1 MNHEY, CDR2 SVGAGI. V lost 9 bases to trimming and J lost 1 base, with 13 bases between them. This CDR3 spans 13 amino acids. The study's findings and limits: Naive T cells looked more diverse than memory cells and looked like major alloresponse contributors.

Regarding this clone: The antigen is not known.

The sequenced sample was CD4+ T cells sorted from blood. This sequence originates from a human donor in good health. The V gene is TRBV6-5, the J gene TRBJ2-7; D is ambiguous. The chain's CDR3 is CASAPVGSYEQYF. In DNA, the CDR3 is TGTGCCAGTGCCCCCGTGGGGTCCTACGAGCAGTACTTC.